This passage covers 29 T cell receptor beta chains from one sample sequenced in a study of blood T cell repertoires in COVID-19. Using immunoSEQ multiplex PCR, the repertoire was profiled, and TCRdb retains in-frame clones only, with some absent. This sample yields some 40,000 clones, of which approximately 92% are seen a single time; approximately 0.37% belongs to the top ten. The specimen sequenced was peripheral blood. The receptors derive from a man aged 50 or older with COVID-19, enrolled during active disease.

The V call is TRBV30, the J call TRBJ2-5; 8 nucleotides align to TRBD2. V trimming: 2 bases; J trimming: 5 bases; junction bases outside the gene matches: 16. Per the germline V gene, CDR1 is GTSNPN and CDR2 is SVGIG (reference sequence). The CDR3 has 17 residues. The CDR3, as DNA: TGTGCCTGGAGTTCCAGCGGGAGTCTTGGAGTCGGGGAGACCCAGTACTTC. It codes for CAWSSSGSLGVGETQYF.

V is TRBV2 and J is TRBJ2-5; TRBD2 matches 7 bases. This CDR3 contains 15 residues. Germline CDR1 reads SNHLY; CDR2 reads FYNNEI. J lost 5 bases, V lost 6 bases, and 12 bases had no gene match. CDR3 in DNA: TGTGCCAGCAGAAGCGGGACGCACAAGGGGGAGACCCAGTACTTC. Protein: CASRSGTHKGETQYF.

The V and J genes are TRBV18 and TRBJ2-1; D may be TRBD2 (5 bases). Germline V gene sequence: CDR1 KGHSH, CDR2 LQKENI. The length of the CDR3 is 20 residues. V was pared by 4 bases and J by 4 bases, with 29 bases between. The CDR3 sequence is CASSRRLNRVEAEAYNEQFF. CDR3 in DNA: TGTGCCAGCTCACGTCGGCTAAATAGGGTGGAAGCGGAGGCATACAATGAGCAGTTCTTC.

The chain is built from TRBV3-1 (or the pseudogene TRBV3-2) and TRBJ2-7, with D possibly matching TRBD2 (5 bases). The V end was cut by 3 bases, the J end by 3 bases, with 9 bases between. There are 13 residues in the CDR3. The V gene's germline CDR1 is LGHDT and CDR2 YNNKEL (reference sequence). The CDR3 spells CASSQGVDYEQYF. The CDR3 nucleotides read TGTGCCAGCAGCCAGGGAGTGGACTACGAGCAGTACTTC.

The chain has TRBV9 and TRBJ2-5, with a possible D match to TRBD1 (6 bases). The germline gives CDR1 SGDLS, CDR2 YYNGEE. The CDR3 runs 14 residues. V lost 2 bases and J 3 bases, leaving 11 bases between the germline ends. CDR3 amino acids: CASSVSTGEETQYF. CDR3 bases: TGTGCCAGCAGCGTCTCGACAGGTGAAGAGACCCAGTACTTC. Looking up the rest from reference TRBV9 and TRBJ2-5 gives the full variable domain: DSGVTQTPKHLITATGQRVTLRCSPRSGDLSVYWYQQSLDQGLQFLIQYYNGEERAKGNILERFSAQQFPDLHSELNLSSLELGDSALYFCASSVSTGEETQYFGPGTRLLVL.

This clone was seen more than once but under ten times. This CDR3 reads CASSLGSRNYGYTF. The CDR3 nucleotides are TGTGCCAGCAGCTTAGGAAGTCGGAACTATGGCTACACCTTC. The genes are TRBV7-8 and TRBJ1-2; no firm D call. V was clipped by 1 base and J by 2 bases, with 8 bases between them. The CDR3 spans 14 residues. Germline V gene data show CDR1 as SGHVS and CDR2 as FQNEAQ.

Only one count was recorded for this clone. The rearrangement uses TRBV28 and TRBJ2-7; 8 nucleotides align to TRBD2. The germline V gene has CDR1 MDHEN and CDR2 SYDVKM. The CDR3 has 14 residues. Trimming cost V 8 bases and J 6 bases; bases outside gene matches: 12. This chain's CDR3 is CASQIAGPRGEQYF. Written as DNA, the CDR3 is TGTGCCAGCCAAATAGCGGGACCGAGGGGCGAGCAGTACTTC.

The chain recombines TRBV5-4 with TRBJ1-1; TRBD1 might be the D (6 bases). V was shortened by 2 bases and J by 5 bases, with 13 bases between the two germline ends. Germline V gives CDR1 SGHNT, CDR2 YYREEE (reference sequence). The CDR3 has 14 residues. CDR3 bases: TGTGCCAGCAGCTTAAGTCAGGGGCGGACTGAAGCTTTCTTT. Translated, it gives CASSLSQGRTEAFF.

This sequence joins TRBV9 and TRBJ2-2; D not resolved. Germline V lookup: CDR1 SGDLS, CDR2 YYNGEE. The CDR3 runs to 15 residues. The V end was cut by 2 bases, the J end by 0 bases, with 8 bases between. CDR3 protein: CASSVQVANTGELFF. In DNA form, the CDR3 reads TGTGCCAGCAGCGTGCAGGTTGCGAACACCGGGGAGCTGTTTTTT.

In its sample, this clone was seen once. This chain links TRBV7-3 with TRBJ2-2; 8 nucleotides match TRBD2. V gave up 1 base and J gave up 6 bases; unmatched junction bases: 7. The CDR3 has 16 amino acids. Germline CDR1 and CDR2: SGHTA and FQGTGA. In DNA form, the CDR3 reads TGTGCCAGCAGCTTAAGGCCCGGGAGGGGCGCCGGGGAGCTGTTTTTT. Amino acids: CASSLRPGRGAGELFF.

V gene TRBV19 combines with J gene TRBJ2-1; TRBD2 matches 8 bases. Germline CDR1 and CDR2: LNHDA and SQIVND (reference sequence). J lost 2 bases, V lost 5 bases, and 11 bases had no gene match. This CDR3 has 17 residues. CDR3 nucleotide sequence: TGTGCCAGTAGTCCCTATTTCAGCGGGAGTACCTACAATGAGCAGTTCTTC. Its protein is CASSPYFSGSTYNEQFF.

Concerning this clone itself: Other DNA sequences of this sample code for an identical CDR3. The chain is built from TRBV28 and TRBJ2-7, with D perhaps TRBD1 (5 bases). Germline CDR1 and CDR2: MDHEN and SYDVKM. This CDR3 is 12 amino acids long. V lost 8 bases and J 4 bases, leaving 12 bases between the germline ends. This CDR3 reads CASGSGSYEQYF. The CDR3 DNA follows: TGTGCCAGCGGTTCAGGGTCTTACGAGCAGTACTTC.

The chain carries TRBV5-1 and TRBJ1-6; D may be TRBD1 (5 bases). The V and J ends lost 0 bases and 11 bases respectively, with 15 bases between them. The CDR3 is made up of 15 amino acids. From germline, CDR1 is SGHRS and CDR2 YFSETQ. The DNA for the CDR3 is TGCGCCAGCAGCTTGGGTCAGGCAACGGGGGCACCCCTCCACTTT. Amino acid sequence: CASSLGQATGAPLHF.

In its sample, this clone was seen once. DNA for the CDR3: TGTGCCAGCAGTTTGGGACAGTACCCGTACGAGCAGTACTTC. Translation gives CASSLGQYPYEQYF. The chain couples TRBV2 to TRBJ2-7, with 7 bases identical to TRBD1. The CDR3 spans 14 residues. With 5 bases clipped from V and 4 bases from J, the junction kept 8 bases outside the gene matches. CDR1 SNHLY and CDR2 FYNNEI come from the germline V gene.

Comments on this clone: One end of the junction varies from germline; a read error may be responsible. CDR3 sequence reads: CASREGTSASEQFF. CDR3 DNA: TGTGCCAGCAGGGAAGGGACTAGCGCCTCTGAGCAGTTCTTC. The chain links TRBV2 to TRBJ2-1, with TRBD2 matching over 10 bases. Germline-derived CDR1 and CDR2 are SNHLY and FYNNEI. The CDR3 has 14 amino acids.

There are a few counts of this clone. The gene calls are TRBV5-1 and TRBJ2-1; weak D call: TRBD2 (6 bases). Between the trimmed V and J ends, which lost 2 bases and 6 bases, there was a span of 15 bases. CDR3 length: 15 residues. Looked up from germline, CDR1 is SGHRS and CDR2 is YFSETQ. The CDR3 reads CASSLYPLAVNEQFF. The CDR3 region has the DNA TGCGCCAGCAGCTTATACCCACTAGCAGTCAATGAGCAGTTCTTC.

The chain is built from TRBV3-1 (or the pseudogene TRBV3-2) and TRBJ2-1, with 7 bases aligning to TRBD2. This CDR3 is built from 19 residues. Germline V gene data show CDR1 as LGHDT and CDR2 as YNNKEL (reference sequence). V lost 1 base, J lost 0 bases, and 12 bases stayed unmatched. The DNA for the CDR3 is TGTGCCAGCAGCCAAGTTTATGACTCTAGCGGAAGCTCCTACAATGAGCAGTTCTTC. This sequence encodes CASSQVYDSSGSSYNEQFF.

The rearrangement links TRBV6-5 to TRBJ2-1; tentatively, D is TRBD1 (5 bases). CDR1 and CDR2 from the germline V gene are MNHEY and SVGAGI. Trimming stripped 10 bases from V and 10 bases from J, with 11 bases between. The length of the CDR3 is 10 residues. The CDR3: CANPGCEQFF. CDR3 nucleotide sequence: TGTGCCAATCCAGGGTGCGAGCAGTTCTTC.

The chain links TRBV4-1 to TRBJ2-6, with 12 bases matching TRBD2. J gave up 4 bases and V 4 bases, and 8 bases lay outside the gene matches. Germline V gene lookup returns CDR1 MGHRA and CDR2 YSYEKL. The CDR3 has 18 amino acids. Here the CDR3 DNA reads TGCGCCAGCAGCCGCCCGACTAGCGGGAGAGCGGGGGCCAACGTCCTGACTTTC. Its translation is CASSRPTSGRAGANVLTF.

This chain joins TRBV19 and TRBJ1-3, with D unclear. The V and J ends lost 7 bases and 4 bases respectively, with 20 bases between them. This CDR3 spans 16 amino acids. Germline V lookup: CDR1 LNHDA, CDR2 SQIVND (reference sequence). For the CDR3, the DNA is TGTGCCAGTATGGGCAGAGTCGAGATTTCAGGAAACACCATATATTTT. It codes for CASMGRVEISGNTIYF.

As regards this clone: The junction and the germline gene differ at one end; a read error may be behind it. The chain couples TRBV5-1 to TRBJ2-1; 13 bases align to TRBD2. Germline V lookup: CDR1 SGHRS, CDR2 YFSETQ. The CDR3 contains 13 residues. CDR3 residues: CASSSGLAGDRLF. For the CDR3, the DNA is TGCGCCAGCAGCTCCGGACTAGCGGGAGACAGACTCTTC. Together with reference TRBV5-1 and TRBJ2-1, the CDR3 gives the full variable domain: KAGVTQTPRYLIKTRGQQVTLSCSPISGHRSVSWYQQTPGQGLQFLFEYFSETQRNKGNFPGRFSGRQFSNSRSEMNVSTLELGDSALYLCASSSGLAGDRLFGPGTRLTVL.

The chain links TRBV5-4 to TRBJ1-1, with a weak D call TRBD1 (5 bases). CDR1 is SGHNT and CDR2 is YYREEE in the germline V gene (reference sequence). V lost 5 bases and J 0 bases, leaving 8 bases between the germline ends. There are 13 residues in the CDR3. CDR3: CASRAGLNTEAFF. The CDR3 nucleotides read TGTGCCAGCAGGGCGGGACTGAACACTGAAGCTTTCTTT. The full variable domain, its missing parts supplied by reference TRBV5-4 and TRBJ1-1, is ETGVTQSPTHLIKTRGQQVTLRCSSQSGHNTVSWYQQALGQGPQFIFQYYREEENGRGNFPPRFSGLQFPNYSSELNVNALELDDSALYLCASRAGLNTEAFFGQGTRLTVV.

V gene TRBV6-1 combines with J gene TRBJ1-5; 7 bases line up with TRBD1. Trimming took 4 bases from V and 2 from J; bases not matched to a gene: 8. Per germline, CDR1 MNHNS and CDR2 SASEGT. CDR3 length equals 16 residues. The CDR3 coding sequence is TGTGCCAGCAGTGCCCCTCCGACAGGGCGCAATCAGCCCCAGCATTTT. Amino acid sequence: CASSAPPTGRNQPQHF.

J is TRBJ1-2 and V is TRBV7-2, with D uncertain. CDR1 SGHTA and CDR2 FQGNSA come from the germline V gene. The CDR3 is 15 residues long. V gave up 1 base and J gave up 3 bases, with 12 bases separating them. DNA for the CDR3: TGTGCCAGCAGCTTAGAGTCGCAGGTCCACTATGGCTACACCTTC. Residues: CASSLESQVHYGYTF.

The chain links TRBV30 to TRBJ1-6; D gene unclear. Deletions cut 0 bases from V and 10 bases from J, with 10 bases between. This CDR3 is built from 13 residues. Germline V CDR1 and CDR2: GTSNPN, SVGIG (reference sequence). The chain's CDR3 is CAWSVREASPLHF. The CDR3 DNA follows: TGTGCCTGGAGTGTGAGGGAGGCCTCACCCCTCCACTTT.

The chain is built from TRBV7-9 and TRBJ2-5, with 8 bases fitting TRBD1. The CDR3 is 16 amino acids. The V gene end was trimmed by 4 bases and the J gene end by 2 bases; junction bases not matched to a gene: 9. The germline gives CDR1 SEHNR, CDR2 FQNEAQ (reference sequence). CDR3 bases: TGTGCCAGCAGCTACGGACAGGGAGGTCGGCAAGAGACCCAGTACTTC. Encoded protein: CASSYGQGGRQETQYF.

The CDR3 protein is CASRGADSYNEQFF. CDR3 in DNA: TGCGCCAGCAGGGGAGCGGACTCCTACAATGAGCAGTTCTTC. This sequence joins TRBV5-1 and TRBJ2-1; weak D call: TRBD2 (5 bases). Trimming took 5 bases from V and 0 from J, leaving 9 bases between them. Germline V gene sequence: CDR1 SGHRS, CDR2 YFSETQ. The CDR3 covers 14 residues. Combining the CDR3 with reference TRBV5-1 and TRBJ2-1 gives the whole variable domain KAGVTQTPRYLIKTRGQQVTLSCSPISGHRSVSWYQQTPGQGLQFLFEYFSETQRNKGNFPGRFSGRQFSNSRSEMNVSTLELGDSALYLCASRGADSYNEQFFGPGTRLTVL.

The chain links TRBV10-3 to TRBJ1-5; D might be TRBD1 (6 bases). The CDR3 has 14 residues. The germline V gene encodes CDR1 ENHRY and CDR2 SYGVKD. The V and J ends lost 7 bases and 7 bases respectively, with 17 bases between them. In DNA form, the CDR3 reads TGTGCCATCAAAAACACAGGGTCAGGGCAGCCCCAGCATTTT. As protein: CAIKNTGSGQPQHF.

This chain joins TRBV2 and TRBJ2-1; 7 bases line up with TRBD2. The trim removed 8 bases at V and 6 bases at J, leaving 13 bases unmatched. There are 15 residues in the CDR3. Germline values: CDR1 SNHLY, CDR2 FYNNEI. The CDR3 loop reads CASVPRENVANEQFF. DNA of the CDR3: TGTGCCAGCGTTCCGCGGGAGAATGTTGCCAATGAGCAGTTCTTC.